This T cell receptor beta chain was found in a study of graft-versus-host responses after intestinal transplantation. This clone was seen only a few times. Its specificity is not known. The ends were cut back, 4 bases at V and 0 bases at J, with 16 bases in the middle. Germline CDR1 and CDR2: SNHLY and FYNNEI. The CDR3 runs 16 residues. Profiling relied on immunoSEQ multiplex PCR, and the TCRdb table lists in-frame clones only, not all of them. The repertoire consists of roughly 85,000 clones, with more than 85% occurring once and the leading ten covering about 8%. This receptor was taken from a human donor who was the organ donor for an intestinal transplant. The chain carries TRBV2 and TRBJ2-7; no clear D gene. The sample in question was unstimulated CD8+ T cells sorted from spleen or lymph node cells, obtained before transplant. The CDR3: CASSAVLTTRSYEQYF. The CDR3 DNA reads TGTGCCAGCAGTGCGGTCCTAACAACCCGCTCCTACGAGCAGTACTTC.